This is a list of T cell receptor beta chains from one sample in a study of PD-L1 blockade in urothelial cancer. Repertoires were generated with immunoSEQ multiplex PCR, while TCRdb's copy carries only in-frame clones and drops some. The sample lists tens of thousands of clones, roughly 79% occurring once. The source was PBMCs, collected around atezolizumab (anti-PD-L1) treatment. These receptors were obtained from a man in his 70s with urothelial cancer. CDR3s include the opening cysteine and the closing phenylalanine or tryptophan. D genes are given only for firm matches.

J	D	V	DNA	CDR3
TRBJ2-3	NA	TRBV30	TGTGCCTGGAGTGGGGGGCCCGAGGGTACGCAGTATTTT	CAWSGGPEGTQYF
TRBJ1-2	TRBD1	TRBV5-4	TGTGCCAGCAGCCGAGGACAGGGAAATGGCTACACCTTC	CASSRGQGNGYTF
TRBJ2-1	TRBD2	TRBV2	TGTGCCAGCACCTACGACCTAGCGGGGCTAAACAATGAGCAGTTCTTC	CASTYDLAGLNNEQFF
TRBJ2-7	NA	TRBV11-2	TGTGCCAGCAGCTACCCCAGGGGATCCGAGCAGTACTTC	CASSYPRGSEQYF
TRBJ2-1	TRBD2	TRBV19	TGTGCCAGTAGTCCATCCGGGACTAGCGGGAGAGGTAATGAGCAGTTCTTC	CASSPSGTSGRGNEQFF
TRBJ1-1	NA	TRBV2	TGTGCCAGCAGTGCCTTAGAGGACACTGAAGCTTTCTTT	CASSALEDTEAFF
TRBJ1-2	TRBD1	TRBV5-4	TGTGCCAGCAGCTTGAACAGGGGATATGGCTACACCTTC	CASSLNRGYGYTF
TRBJ2-5	NA	TRBV12-2	TGTGCAAGTCGCTTCGTAGGGCGGGACAGTGGGGGAGAGACCCAGTACTTC	CASRFVGRDSGGETQYF
TRBJ2-1	TRBD2	TRBV7-3	TGTGCCAGCAGCTTATCGTCTAGCGGCTCCTACAATGAGCAGTTCTTC	CASSLSSSGSYNEQFF
TRBJ2-3	TRBD2	TRBV5-6	TGTGCCAGCAGCTTTACCGGGACTAGCGCCCAGGCGTATTTT	CASSFTGTSAQAYF
TRBJ2-1	NA	TRBV6-1	TGTGCCAGCAGTGGGACGACAGCAAGTGAGCAGTTCTTC	CASSGTTASEQFF
TRBJ2-7	NA	TRBV5-4	TGTGCCAGCAGCGTGGGACTTCGCTCCTACGAGCAGTACTTC	CASSVGLRSYEQYF
TRBJ1-4	NA	TRBV4-2	TGTGCCAGCAGCCAAGCTACAGGGTCAGTCGCAACTAATGAAAAACTGTTTTTT	CASSQATGSVATNEKLFF
TRBJ2-7	NA	TRBV18	TGTGCCAGCTCAACTCCTTTTCAGACAGGCTACGAGCAGTACTTC	CASSTPFQTGYEQYF
TRBJ1-2	NA	TRBV7-9	TGTGCCAGCAGCTTCCAGGGGTCGGCTAACTATGGCTACACCTTC	CASSFQGSANYGYTF
TRBJ1-1	NA	TRBV19	TGTGCCAGTAGTATCATCGGGAGGGACACTGAAGCTTTCTTT	CASSIIGRDTEAFF
TRBJ2-7	NA	TRBV4-1	TGCGCCAGCAGCCAAGGGACAGCGAGTTTCTACGAGCAGTACTTC	CASSQGTASFYEQYF
TRBJ2-3	NA	TRBV19	TGTGCCAGTAGTATAGGGGACAGGTTTGGGGGGGGGCGCACAGATACGCAGTATTTT	CASSIGDRFGGGRTDTQYF
TRBJ2-1	TRBD2	TRBV7-3	TGTGCCAGCAGCGCCAATCCGGGACTAGCAAATGAGCAGTTCTTC	CASSANPGLANEQFF